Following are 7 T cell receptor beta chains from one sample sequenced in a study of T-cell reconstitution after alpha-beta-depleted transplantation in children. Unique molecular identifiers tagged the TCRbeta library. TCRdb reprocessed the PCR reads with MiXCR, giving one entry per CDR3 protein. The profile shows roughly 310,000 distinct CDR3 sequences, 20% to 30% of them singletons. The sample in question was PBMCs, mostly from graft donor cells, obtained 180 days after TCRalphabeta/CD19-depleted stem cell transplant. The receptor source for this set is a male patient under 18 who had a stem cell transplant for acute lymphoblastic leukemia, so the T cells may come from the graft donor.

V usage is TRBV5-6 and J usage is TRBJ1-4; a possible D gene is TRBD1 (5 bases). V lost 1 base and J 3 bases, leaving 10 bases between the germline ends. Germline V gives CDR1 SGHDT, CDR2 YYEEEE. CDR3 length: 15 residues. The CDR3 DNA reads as TGTGCCAGCAGCTTGAGGAGGGGCGCTAATGAAAAACTGTTTTTT. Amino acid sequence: CASSLRRGANEKLFF.

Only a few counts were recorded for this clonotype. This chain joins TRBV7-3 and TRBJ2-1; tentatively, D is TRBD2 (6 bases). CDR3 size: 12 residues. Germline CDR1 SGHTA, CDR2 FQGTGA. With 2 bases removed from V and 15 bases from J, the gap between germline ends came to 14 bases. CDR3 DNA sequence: TGTGCCAGCAGCTTAGAGTGGGGACTCCCGTTCTTC. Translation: CASSLEWGLPFF. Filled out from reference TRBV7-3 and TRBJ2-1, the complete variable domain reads GAGVSQTPSNKVTEKGKYVELRCDPISGHTALYWYRQSLGQGPEFLIYFQGTGAADDSGLPNDRFFAVRPEGSVSTLKIQRTERGDSAVYLCASSLEWGLPFFGPGTRLTVL.

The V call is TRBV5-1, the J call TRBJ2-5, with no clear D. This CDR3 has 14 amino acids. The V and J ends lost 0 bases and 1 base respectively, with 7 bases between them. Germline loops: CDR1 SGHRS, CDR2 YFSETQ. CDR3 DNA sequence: TGCGCCAGCAGCTTGGAATACCCCCAAGAGACCCAGTACTTC. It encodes CASSLEYPQETQYF.

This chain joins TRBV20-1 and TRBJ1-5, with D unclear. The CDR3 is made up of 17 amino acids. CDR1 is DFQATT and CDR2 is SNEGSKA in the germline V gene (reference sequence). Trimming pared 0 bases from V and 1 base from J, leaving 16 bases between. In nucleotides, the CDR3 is TGCAGTGCTAGAGATTTATTCCGGGTTACGAGCAATCAGCCCCAGCATTTT. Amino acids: CSARDLFRVTSNQPQHF.

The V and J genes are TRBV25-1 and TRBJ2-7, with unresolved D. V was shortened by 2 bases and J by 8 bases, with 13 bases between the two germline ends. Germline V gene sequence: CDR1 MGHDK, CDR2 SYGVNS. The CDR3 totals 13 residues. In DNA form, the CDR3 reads TGTGCCAGCAGTGAAACGGCAGGTACGCAGCAGTACTTC. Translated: CASSETAGTQQYF.

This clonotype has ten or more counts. The CDR3 DNA is TGTGCCAGCAGTTTTCCTGGTTACAATGAGCAGTTCTTC. It encodes CASSFPGYNEQFF. The chain has TRBV12-3 or TRBV12-4 and TRBJ2-1, with D unresolved. Trimming removed 3 bases at V and 4 bases at J, with 7 bases between. There are 13 residues in the CDR3.

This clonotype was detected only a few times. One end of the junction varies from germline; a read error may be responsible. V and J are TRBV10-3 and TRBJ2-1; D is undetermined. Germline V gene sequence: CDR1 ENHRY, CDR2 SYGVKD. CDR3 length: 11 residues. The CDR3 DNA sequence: TGTGCCATCAGTGAGTCCTGGAATGCACTCTTC. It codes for CAISESWNALF.